The 5 T cell receptor beta chains below were found in one sample sequenced in a study of CD8 T cells in Susac syndrome. The RNA, about 0.45 to 1 ug, was put through reverse transcription using random hexamers. TCRdb reprocessed the immunoSEQ multiplex PCR reads with MiXCR, giving one entry per CDR3 protein. The sample yields 140,000 or so distinct CDR3 sequences, roughly 96% seen once. Sequencing was done on a sample of CD4+ T cells from PBMCs. The receptors derive from a human donor with multiple sclerosis.

CDR3 residues: CASSLGTGNSPLHF. CDR3 nucleotides: TGTGCCAGCAGCCTCGGAACGGGTAATTCACCCCTCCACTTT. The V call is TRBV12-3 or TRBV12-4, the J call TRBJ1-6; D not certain. This CDR3 is 14 amino acids long. Trimming pared 6 bases from V and 6 bases from J, leaving 12 bases between.

The V gene is TRBV27, the J gene TRBJ2-3; D unclear. V gave up 6 bases and J gave up 2 bases, with 12 bases separating them. Germline CDR1 MNHEY, CDR2 SMNVEV (reference sequence). The CDR3 extends over 14 amino acids. The CDR3: CASSRHRNTDTQYF. In DNA, the CDR3 is TGTGCCAGCAGCCGCCACAGAAACACAGATACGCAGTATTTT.

The genes are TRBV29-1 and TRBJ2-7, with TRBD1 matching over 10 bases. The length of the CDR3 is 14 residues. V lost 4 bases to trimming and J lost 1 base; unmatched junction nucleotides: 4. Germline V gene lookup returns CDR1 SQVTM and CDR2 ANQGSEA. Here the CDR3 reads CSVGRGQGSYEQYF. CDR3 sequence (DNA): TGCAGCGTTGGTAGGGGACAGGGGTCCTACGAGCAGTACTTC.

The J gene is TRBJ2-7, the V gene TRBV27; TRBD1 or TRBD2 may be the D gene (5 bases each). The CDR3 loop spans 13 amino acids. The ends were cut back, 0 bases at V and 4 bases at J, with 7 bases in the middle. The germline V gene has CDR1 MNHEY and CDR2 SMNVEV (reference sequence). The CDR3 sequence: CASSLSRGYEQYF. The CDR3 nucleotides are TGTGCCAGCAGTTTATCGAGGGGTTACGAGCAGTACTTC.

A remark on this clonotype: At one end, the junction sequence differs from germline, possibly due to a read error. The rearrangement uses TRBV28 and TRBJ2-5; no clear D. The CDR3 totals 8 residues. Germline CDR1 reads MDHEN; CDR2 reads SYDVKM. For the CDR3, the DNA is TGTGCCAGCAGTTTACGGCACTTC. This encodes CASSLRHF. The whole variable domain, remainder taken from reference TRBV28 and TRBJ2-5, is DVKVTQSSRYLVKRTGEKVFLECVQDMDHENMFWYRQDPGLGLRLIYFSYDVKMKEKGDIPEGYSVSREKKERFSLILESASTNQTSMYLCASSLRHFGPGTRLLVL.